A selection of T cell receptor beta chains follows, all from one sample in a study of cytomegalovirus exposure and HLA in healthy donors. The protocol was immunoSEQ multiplex PCR, while the TCRdb copy is restricted to in-frame clones and leaves out a portion. The sample shows 180,000 or so clones, roughly 79% of them seen only once. The sample taken for sequencing was PBMCs. These receptors were obtained from a woman between 25 and 40 years old in good health and CMV-seropositive. Both conserved end residues are part of each CDR3. Each record gives: J gene, D gene, V gene, clone size, CDR3 DNA, CDR3 protein. A D gene is named only where the DNA matches it firmly. Some rows have no size entry. The others give once, few or many, or a class for an expanded clone.

J gene: TRBJ2-1; D gene: -; V gene: TRBV7-6; clone size: -; CDR3 DNA: TGTGCCAGCAGCCGAGCATACCGCCGACGACAGGACAATGAGCAGTTCTTC; CDR3 protein: CASSRAYRRRQDNEQFF
J gene: TRBJ1-2; D gene: TRBD1; V gene: TRBV5-6; clone size: -; CDR3 DNA: TGTGCCAGCAGCTTGCCGGGACAGGGGGCCTATGGCTACACCTTC; CDR3 protein: CASSLPGQGAYGYTF
J gene: TRBJ1-2; D gene: -; V gene: TRBV28; clone size: -; CDR3 DNA: TGTGCCAGCAGTTTAGGGCAGGAGACAGTCTATGGCTACACCTTC; CDR3 protein: CASSLGQETVYGYTF
J gene: TRBJ1-1; D gene: TRBD1; V gene: TRBV5-4; clone size: once; CDR3 DNA: TGTGCCAGCAGCTTGACAGGGGGCCGTGAAGCTTTCTTT; CDR3 protein: CASSLTGGREAFF
J gene: TRBJ1-2; D gene: -; V gene: TRBV29-1; clone size: -; CDR3 DNA: TGCAGCGGCACGATGGCGGGAAGTGGTGGCTACACCTTC; CDR3 protein: CSGTMAGSGGYTF
J gene: TRBJ2-7; D gene: -; V gene: TRBV25-1; clone size: -; CDR3 DNA: TGTGCCAGCAGTGACCACGAGCAGTACTTC; CDR3 protein: CASSDHEQYF
J gene: TRBJ2-5; D gene: TRBD2; V gene: TRBV5-6; clone size: -; CDR3 DNA: TGTGCCAGCAGCTCCGCGGGACTAGCGGAAGAGACCCAGTACTTC; CDR3 protein: CASSSAGLAEETQYF
J gene: TRBJ2-3; D gene: -; V gene: TRBV6-5; clone size: -; CDR3 DNA: TGTGCCAGCAGTTCAATAGGGGTAATGGTAGATACGCAGTATTTT; CDR3 protein: CASSSIGVMVDTQYF
J gene: TRBJ2-7; D gene: -; V gene: TRBV4-3; clone size: -; CDR3 DNA: TGCGCCAGCAGCCAATCGGCGGGGCTCAGCGAGCAGTACTTC; CDR3 protein: CASSQSAGLSEQYF
J gene: TRBJ2-1; D gene: TRBD2; V gene: TRBV6-6; clone size: -; CDR3 DNA: TGTGCCAGCAGGCGACGCGGGGGGCTCACCTACAATGAGCAGTTCTTC; CDR3 protein: CASRRRGGLTYNEQFF
J gene: TRBJ2-3; D gene: TRBD2; V gene: TRBV4-1; clone size: once; CDR3 DNA: TGCGCCAGCAGCCAACAGGGACTAGCGGGGAGCACAGATACGCAGTATTTT; CDR3 protein: CASSQQGLAGSTDTQYF
J gene: TRBJ1-1; D gene: -; V gene: TRBV30; clone size: -; CDR3 DNA: TGTGCCTGTCGGCTACAGCTCACTGAAGCTTTCTTT; CDR3 protein: CACRLQLTEAFF
J gene: TRBJ2-3; D gene: TRBD2; V gene: TRBV11-2; clone size: -; CDR3 DNA: TGTGCCAGCAGCTCAGATAGCGGGGATACGCAGTATTTT; CDR3 protein: CASSSDSGDTQYF
J gene: TRBJ2-5; D gene: -; V gene: TRBV9; clone size: -; CDR3 DNA: TGTGCCAGCAGCGTAGAACGACAGGGGAGGGTAGAGACCCAGTACTTC; CDR3 protein: CASSVERQGRVETQYF
J gene: TRBJ2-7; D gene: TRBD1; V gene: TRBV6-5; clone size: -; CDR3 DNA: TGTGCCAGCAGGCGCGGGACAGGGGCCTACGAGCAGTACTTC; CDR3 protein: CASRRGTGAYEQYF
J gene: TRBJ2-3; D gene: -; V gene: TRBV28; clone size: -; CDR3 DNA: TGTGCCAGCATGCGGGAAACAGATACGCAGTATTTT; CDR3 protein: CASMRETDTQYF
J gene: TRBJ1-4; D gene: -; V gene: TRBV6-5; clone size: -; CDR3 DNA: TGTGCCAGCAGTTACGTCTCGGGTCTGAATGAAAAACTGTTTTTT; CDR3 protein: CASSYVSGLNEKLFF
J gene: TRBJ1-2; D gene: -; V gene: TRBV2; clone size: -; CDR3 DNA: TGTGCCAGTAGCGGGGTAGGGTTCGGCTACACCTTC; CDR3 protein: CASSGVGFGYTF
J gene: TRBJ1-2; D gene: -; V gene: TRBV6-5; clone size: -; CDR3 DNA: TGTGCCAGCAGTGGACAGATGGTACGGGGCTACACCTTC; CDR3 protein: CASSGQMVRGYTF
J gene: TRBJ1-6; D gene: -; V gene: TRBV6-6; clone size: -; CDR3 DNA: TGTGCCAGCAGTTACCCGGAAAGGGAGAATTCACCCCTCCACTTT; CDR3 protein: CASSYPERENSPLHF
J gene: TRBJ1-5; D gene: TRBD1; V gene: TRBV30; clone size: -; CDR3 DNA: TGTGCCTGGGCAACCCAGGACAGGGCCCAGCCCCAGCATTTT; CDR3 protein: CAWATQDRAQPQHF
J gene: TRBJ1-5; D gene: -; V gene: TRBV7-2; clone size: -; CDR3 DNA: TGTGCCAGCAGCTTGGCGCTTGGCGGCCCCAATCAGCCCCAGCATTTT; CDR3 protein: CASSLALGGPNQPQHF
J gene: TRBJ2-7; D gene: TRBD2; V gene: TRBV4-3; clone size: -; CDR3 DNA: TGCGCCAGCACTTCATTAGCGGGGGCTGGGGAGCAGTACTTC; CDR3 protein: CASTSLAGAGEQYF
J gene: TRBJ1-5; D gene: -; V gene: TRBV7-2; clone size: -; CDR3 DNA: TGTGCCAGCAGCTTACAGGGAAATCAGCCCCAGCATTTT; CDR3 protein: CASSLQGNQPQHF
J gene: TRBJ1-6; D gene: -; V gene: TRBV6-5; clone size: -; CDR3 DNA: TGTGCCAGCAGGGCAGGACACTCCAATTCACCCCTCCACTTT; CDR3 protein: CASRAGHSNSPLHF
J gene: TRBJ2-2; D gene: TRBD1; V gene: TRBV6-5; clone size: -; CDR3 DNA: TGTGCCAGCAGCCCGACAGGGGGCATCACCGGGGAGCTGTTTTTT; CDR3 protein: CASSPTGGITGELFF